The 17 T cell receptor beta chains below all came from one sample that was sequenced in a study of early T cells in non-severe SARS-CoV-2 infection. From the 5' RACE reads, TCRdb called clonotypes with MiXCR, one entry per CDR3 protein. This sample has fewer than 85,000 distinct CDR3 sequences, with roughly 12% found just once. The sequenced sample consisted of whole blood. The receptors here all came from an adult who was a healthcare worker with PCR-confirmed SARS-CoV-2 infection or an uninfected control (not recorded which).

At least ten counts were recorded for this clonotype. The rearrangement uses TRBV7-9 and TRBJ1-1; D ambiguous. CDR3 length: 13 amino acids. V lost 1 base, J lost 6 bases, and 9 bases lay in between. Germline CDR1 reads SEHNR; CDR2 reads FQNEAQ (reference sequence). CDR3 residues: CASSLERQAEAFF. CDR3 bases: TGTGCCAGCAGCTTAGAGCGGCAAGCTGAAGCTTTCTTT.

This clonotype was detected ten times or more. This sequence joins TRBV19 and TRBJ2-3; 7 bases fit TRBD1. Trimming cost V 1 base and J 4 bases; bases outside gene matches: 5. Germline values: CDR1 LNHDA, CDR2 SQIVND (reference sequence). The CDR3 consists of 15 residues. CDR3: CASSIGAGTADTQYF. The CDR3 DNA reads TGTGCCAGTAGTATAGGGGCAGGGACAGCAGATACGCAGTATTTT.

V gene TRBV7-2 combines with J gene TRBJ2-5; a weak D match, TRBD2 (7 bases). V lost 0 bases, J lost 9 bases, and 20 bases lay in between. The CDR3 extends over 16 amino acids. Germline V gene data show CDR1 as SGHTA and CDR2 as FQGNSA. CDR3 nucleotides: TGTGCCAGCAGCTTAGCTTCCGGCGGGGGCAACCGGGCCCAGTACTTC. Protein sequence: CASSLASGGGNRAQYF. Full variable domain (remainder filled in from reference TRBV7-2 and TRBJ2-5): GAGVSQSPSNKVTEKGKDVELRCDPISGHTALYWYRQSLGQGLEFLIYFQGNSAPDKSGLPSDRFSAERTGGSVSTLTIQRTQQEDSAVYLCASSLASGGGNRAQYFGPGTRLLVL.

This clonotype was detected ten times or more. The J gene is TRBJ2-7, the V gene TRBV14; TRBD2 matches 10 bases. Unmatched junction bases numbered 6, after V lost 1 base and J lost 6 bases. Germline V gives CDR1 SGHDN, CDR2 FVKESK. The CDR3 has 15 residues. For the CDR3, the DNA is TGTGCCAGCAGCCAAGGGACTAGCGGTGGGTTCGAGCAGTACTTC. It specifies CASSQGTSGGFEQYF.

The V and J genes are TRBV7-8 and TRBJ2-7; D is ambiguous. The CDR3 length is 16 residues. V dropped 2 bases and J dropped 0 bases, with 14 bases sitting between them. The V gene's germline CDR1 is SGHVS and CDR2 FQNEAQ. CDR3 residues: CASSLPHLRSSYEQYF. CDR3 nucleotide sequence: TGTGCCAGCAGCTTACCTCACTTGAGGAGCTCCTACGAGCAGTACTTC. Full variable domain (remainder filled in from reference TRBV7-8 and TRBJ2-7): GAGVSQSPRYKVAKRGQDVALRCDPISGHVSLFWYQQALGQGPEFLTYFQNEAQLDKSGLPSDRFFAERPEGSVSTLKIQRTQQEDSAVYLCASSLPHLRSSYEQYFGPGTRLTVT.

This clonotype has at least ten counts. As DNA, the CDR3 is TGTGCCAGCAGTGGACTAGCGGGAGACACAGATACGCAGTATTTT. Translated, it gives CASSGLAGDTDTQYF. The chain links TRBV6-1 to TRBJ2-3; 12 positions agree with TRBD2. The CDR3 loop spans 15 amino acids. V was pared by 4 bases and J by 2 bases, with 1 base of the junction left unmatched. Per the germline V gene, CDR1 is MNHNS and CDR2 is SASEGT.

J is TRBJ1-4 and V is TRBV20-1; D is possibly TRBD1 (6 bases). The CDR3 has 15 residues. Germline V lookup: CDR1 DFQATT, CDR2 SNEGSKA (reference sequence). The V end lost 5 bases, the J end lost 7 bases, and 20 bases lay between the germline ends. The CDR3 nucleotides read TGCAGTGCTTCGCCCCGGGGGCGACCGCCTGAAAAACTGTTTTTT. The encoded protein is CSASPRGRPPEKLFF.

This clonotype was found a few times. CDR3 protein: CASSKGKGHRFF. The CDR3 DNA follows: TGTGCCAGCAGCAAAGGTAAGGGACACCGTTTCTTC. The V call is TRBV21-1, the J call TRBJ2-1; the D call of TRBD1 is as the table states it, not checked on the DNA. TRBV21-1 is labeled a pseudogene. The CDR3 extends over 12 amino acids.

This clonotype has just a few counts. The rearrangement links TRBV10-1 to TRBJ2-1, with 8 nucleotides matching TRBD1. V trimming: 4 bases; J trimming: 10 bases; junction bases outside the gene matches: 12. Germline V gives CDR1 WNHNN, CDR2 SYGVQD (reference sequence). This CDR3 has 15 residues. The CDR3 nucleotides read TGCGCCAGCAGTGCTGTAGGACAGGGCCTCCGAGAGCAGTTCTTC. Amino acid sequence: CASSAVGQGLREQFF.

The J gene is TRBJ2-7, the V gene TRBV2; 7 bases are a match to TRBD1. The trim removed 10 bases at V and 3 bases at J, leaving 12 bases unmatched. Germline assignment: CDR1 SNHLY and CDR2 FYNNEI. The CDR3 runs to 14 residues. In DNA, the CDR3 is TGTGCCACCCACTCGGACAGGCTAAACTACGAGCAGTACTTC. The encoded protein is CATHSDRLNYEQYF.

This clonotype was counted ten times or more. V and J are TRBV5-4 and TRBJ2-1; 9 nucleotides align to TRBD1. The V segment lost 4 bases and the J segment 4 bases; nucleotides outside the gene matches: 9. Germline assignment: CDR1 SGHNT and CDR2 YYREEE (reference sequence). This CDR3 is 16 amino acids long. This CDR3 reads CASSPFGTGMYNEQFF. DNA for the CDR3: TGTGCCAGCAGCCCGTTCGGGACAGGGATGTACAATGAGCAGTTCTTC.

Many counts were recorded for this clonotype. The chain carries TRBV12-3 or TRBV12-4 and TRBJ2-1; 7 bases align to TRBD1. This CDR3 is 15 amino acids long. J was trimmed by 9 bases and V by 1 base; bases with no gene match: 9. The CDR3: CASSLGGQSPVEQFF. CDR3 DNA: TGTGCCAGCAGTTTAGGGGGACAGTCCCCGGTTGAGCAGTTCTTC.

This chain links TRBV7-9 with TRBJ2-2, with D hard to call. V lost 1 base to trimming and J lost 5 bases, with 5 bases between them. The CDR3 sequence is 13 residues long. CDR1 and CDR2 from the germline V gene are SEHNR and FQNEAQ (reference sequence). The CDR3 DNA sequence: TGTGCCAGCAGCTTAGACCCGACCGGGGAGCTGTTTTTT. This codes for CASSLDPTGELFF.

This clonotype was observed a few times. The chain employs TRBV5-5 and TRBJ2-6; 7 positions match TRBD1. The germline V gene has CDR1 SGHKS and CDR2 YYEKEE (reference sequence). The CDR3 covers 17 residues. V shed 0 bases and J 2 bases; nucleotides not matched to a gene: 5. This chain's CDR3 is CASSLERGRAGANVLTF. The CDR3 region has the DNA TGTGCCAGCAGCTTGGAAAGGGGGCGAGCTGGGGCCAACGTCCTGACTTTC.

This chain links TRBV11-2 with TRBJ1-4, with D uncertain. The CDR3 runs to 14 residues. Germline V gene sequence: CDR1 SGHAT, CDR2 FQNNGV. V lost 5 bases to trimming and J lost 0 bases, with 7 bases between them. The CDR3 DNA reads as TGTGCCAGCAGCCCCGGGGCAACTAATGAAAAACTGTTTTTT. Translation gives CASSPGATNEKLFF.

In its sample, this clonotype was seen a few times. This chain links TRBV3-1 with TRBJ1-1; D not certain. Germline CDR1 LGHDT, CDR2 YNNKEL (reference sequence). V gave up 5 bases and J gave up 1 base, with 20 bases separating them. CDR3 length: 17 residues. The CDR3: CASSERAPIGRNTEAFF. CDR3 nucleotide sequence: TGTGCCAGCAGCGAAAGGGCCCCCATCGGAAGGAACACTGAAGCTTTCTTT.

This clonotype was detected ten times or more. The chain recombines TRBV20-1 with TRBJ1-5; 7 nucleotides line up with TRBD1. V lost 6 bases and J lost 4; bases outside the gene matches: 9. This CDR3 contains 14 residues. Germline V gene data show CDR1 as DFQATT and CDR2 as SNEGSKA (reference sequence). Here the CDR3 DNA reads TGCAGTGCCGGCACCAGGGGGGGTAATCAGCCCCAGCATTTT. Its translation is CSAGTRGGNQPQHF.